This T cell receptor beta chain derives from a study of blood T cell repertoires in COVID-19. As for the study in general: Researchers got acute and convalescent COVID-19 samples from the United States, Italy and Spain. The cDNA or gDNA used as material had been derived from T cells, B-cell-depleted T cells, or PBMCs.

V was clipped by 6 bases and J by 5 bases; unmatched bases: 8. The germline gives CDR1 SGHAT, CDR2 FQNNGV. CDR3 length: 15 residues. As originally analysed: Researchers report that nucleated cell counts were estimated from reference gene primer amplification. Here immunoSEQ multiplex PCR was the method, and the copy in TCRdb shows in-frame clones only, minus some. From that table come the V and J calls and clone size; the DNA was used to work out D and trimming. Seen here are 130,000 or so clones, over 75% observed once, and the top ten hold less than 8%. Sequencing input: peripheral blood. The chain combines TRBV11-2 with TRBJ2-2, with 8 nucleotides matching TRBD1. This sequence originates from a man aged 50 to 60 with acute or convalescent COVID-19. The CDR3 DNA reads as TGTGCCAGCAGGGGACAGGTCCTTTTTACCGGGGAGCTGTTTTTT. Amino acids: CASRGQVLFTGELFF.